Sequencing of this TCR beta chain was carried out in a study of T cells after yellow fever vaccination (dated by TCRdb to between 2018 and 2021). Context from the whole study: Libraries from fractions with low cell numbers were prepared with the SMART-Seq v4 Ultra Low Input RNA kit. Two healthy male donors, one aged 18 to 30 and one aged 30 to 39 years, made up the cohort. To follow T-cell clones before and after both primary and booster YFV17D yellow fever vaccination, bulk TCR alpha and beta repertoires underwent longitudinal sequencing. Blood was drawn at multiple timepoints before and after primary and secondary immunization, with bulk PBMC replicates and cell subsets isolated. Broader findings and caveats from the paper: Because abundant contaminating clonotypes from the bulk population could be contained in FACS-sorted repertoires, computational filtering was required. A small fraction of clonotypes appeared in both the CD4 and CD8 compartments, likely as a result of convergent recombination. After the booster, most of the clones that had expanded following primary vaccination were detected again (about 95% of CD4 and roughly 88% of CD8), which suggests that memory was broadly maintained. The study included only two donors, which limits how far the findings can be generalized. The secondary T-cell response was weaker than the primary response but faster, peaking on day 5 instead of day 15.

TCR cDNA was synthesized by 5'RACE template switching, which introduced a universal primer site and unique molecular identifiers. Priming for cDNA synthesis came from both the TCR alpha and TCR beta constant segments. Two PCR steps were used to amplify libraries, with sample barcodes and sequencing adapters being added in the second step. Sequencing of the libraries was done on either Illumina HiSeq 2500 (2x100 bp) or NovaSeq (2x150 bp). As for the authors' bioinformatics: MIGEC was used to demultiplex reads and collapse the reads into UMI consensus sequences, and MiXCR was used for V(D)J alignment. Using edgeR on replicate PBMC samples, clonotypes were called vaccine-responding if FDR was below 0.01 and the log2 fold change was above 5 up to day 15. Each bulk clonotype was labeled CD4 or CD8 based on which sequenced repertoire, CD4 or CD8, contained the clonotype at higher abundance. TCRdb reran the public reads through fastp at Q25 and MiXCR, keeping productive beta chains. When rows share a CDR3 protein, they turn into one entry using the most common DNA and genes. The V and J calls were not made by the authors but by TCRdb's processing. This sample lists hundreds of thousands of distinct CDR3 sequences; around a fifth were detected once. About a sixth of the sample comes from the top ten.

The treatment or condition label here, explained by the study, means: live attenuated yellow fever vaccine strain. At every blood-draw timepoint, two biological replicates of bulk PBMCs were collected. PBMCs were isolated from peripheral blood using a standard Ficoll-Paque protocol. TriZol was used to extract RNA from bulk PBMCs, CD4 and CD8 fractions, and dextramer-positive and dextramer-negative fractions. As for this clonotype: The specificity of this receptor is unknown. There are no base qualities to consult, and no much larger clone falls within one base.

The V end loses 1 base and the J end loses 5 bases, and a stretch of 9 bases separates them. The CDR3 has 15 amino acids, counting the end cysteine and phenylalanine. The kept DNA is CDR3 alone, 45 bases in frame from the first base. Sequences MGHDK (CDR1) and SYGVNS (CDR2) are obtained from the germline V gene. This specimen was PBMCs, taken roughly 23 days after the first yellow fever vaccination. This sequence originates from a young man who received the YFV17D yellow fever vaccine. This receptor chain uses TRBV25-1 and TRBJ1-6; the D region possibly corresponds to TRBD1 (6 bases align). The CDR3 corresponds to CASSESGTNNSPLHF. DNA sequence: TGTGCCAGCAGTGAATCTGGGACAAATAATTCACCCCTCCACTTT.